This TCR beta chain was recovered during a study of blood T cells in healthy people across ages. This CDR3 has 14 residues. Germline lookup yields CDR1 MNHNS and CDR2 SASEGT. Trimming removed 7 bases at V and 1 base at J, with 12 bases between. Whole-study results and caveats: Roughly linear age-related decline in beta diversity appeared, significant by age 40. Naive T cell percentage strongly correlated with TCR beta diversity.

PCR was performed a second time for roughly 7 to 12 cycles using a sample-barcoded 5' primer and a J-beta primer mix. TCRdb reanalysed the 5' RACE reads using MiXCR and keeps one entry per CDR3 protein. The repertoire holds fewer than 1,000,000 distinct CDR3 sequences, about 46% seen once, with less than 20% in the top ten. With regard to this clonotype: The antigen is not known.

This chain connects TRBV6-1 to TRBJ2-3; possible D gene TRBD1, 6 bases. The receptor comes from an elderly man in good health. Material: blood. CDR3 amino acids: CASNRRTGTDTQYF. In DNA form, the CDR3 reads TGTGCCAGCAACAGAAGGACAGGCACAGATACGCAGTATTTT.